Below, 22 T cell receptor beta chains from the same sample are listed, as sequenced in a study of cytomegalovirus exposure and HLA in healthy donors. PCR involved 60 Vbeta and 13 Jbeta primers. Data came from immunoSEQ multiplex PCR; TCRdb stores just in-frame clones and leaves some out. The sample has some 120,000 clones, 60% to 85% seen once. The specimen sequenced was PBMCs. These receptors were taken from a female donor in good health and CMV-seronegative.

This chain connects TRBV2 to TRBJ2-5, with D perhaps matching TRBD2 (6 bases). The germline V gene has CDR1 SNHLY and CDR2 FYNNEI. V lost 4 bases and J 0 bases, leaving 12 bases between the germline ends. This CDR3 has 15 residues. DNA of the CDR3: TGTGCCAGCAGTGGGAGTAGCGGTTACCAAGAGACCCAGTACTTC. Residues: CASSGSSGYQETQYF.

The rearrangement joins TRBV19 to TRBJ2-3; D may be TRBD1 (6 bases). This CDR3 contains 13 residues. Germline CDR1 and CDR2: LNHDA and SQIVND (reference sequence). Trimming stripped 5 bases from V and 6 bases from J, with 12 bases between. Here the CDR3 reads CASSLQGSDTQYF. The CDR3 region has the DNA TGTGCCAGTAGTTTACAGGGTAGCGATACGCAGTATTTT.

The V and J genes are TRBV30 and TRBJ2-2; a possible D gene is TRBD1 (6 bases). Germline V CDR1 and CDR2: GTSNPN, SVGIG (reference sequence). The ends were cut back, 5 bases at V and 3 bases at J, with 19 bases in the middle. The CDR3 has 16 residues. As DNA, the CDR3 is TGTGCCTGGGCGGGTTACAGGGAGTCGGACACCGGGGAGCTGTTTTTT. Translated, it gives CAWAGYRESDTGELFF.

This chain connects TRBV19 to TRBJ2-3; tentatively, D is TRBD2 (6 bases). The CDR3 consists of 15 residues. V shed 6 bases and J shed 0 bases, with 13 bases lying between them. Germline CDR1 is LNHDA and CDR2 is SQIVND (reference sequence). The CDR3 DNA follows: TGTGCCAGTAGCGGGAGTCCTTCGAGCACAGATACGCAGTATTTT. Its translation is CASSGSPSSTDTQYF. Full variable domain (missing parts from reference TRBV19 and TRBJ2-3): DGGITQSPKYLFRKEGQNVTLSCEQNLNHDAMYWYRQDPGQGLRLIYYSQIVNDFQKGDIAEGYSVSREKKESFPLTVTSAQKNPTAFYLCASSGSPSSTDTQYFGPGTRLTVL.

The J gene is TRBJ2-1, the V gene TRBV28; 13 bases map to TRBD2. After removal of 5 bases from V and 9 bases from J, the junction contained 4 bases not matched to a gene. This CDR3 contains 14 residues. Germline CDR1 MDHEN, CDR2 SYDVKM. CDR3 amino acids: CASSTSGGAREQFF. In DNA form, the CDR3 reads TGTGCCAGCAGTACTAGCGGGGGGGCCCGTGAGCAGTTCTTC.

The chain employs TRBV4-1 and TRBJ2-7, with TRBD1 matching over 9 bases. Germline CDR1 MGHRA, CDR2 YSYEKL. Losses at the gene ends were 2 bases for V and 2 bases for J; bases not matched to a gene: 7. CDR3 size: 16 residues. The CDR3 loop is CASSQLPGQGPYEQYF. CDR3 DNA: TGCGCCAGCAGCCAACTCCCGGGACAGGGACCCTACGAGCAGTACTTC.

The rearrangement links TRBV6-4 to TRBJ2-3; 7 bases match TRBD1. From germline, CDR1 is MRHNA and CDR2 SNTAGT. V trimming: 2 bases; J trimming: 2 bases; junction bases outside the gene matches: 1. This CDR3 comprises 14 residues. As DNA, the CDR3 is TGTGCCAGCAGTGACGGGACAGTCACAGATACGCAGTATTTT. Its protein is CASSDGTVTDTQYF.

V gene TRBV2 combines with J gene TRBJ2-5; possible D gene TRBD1, 6 bases. The end of the DNA is better explained by TRBJ2-7, so the J call may be wrong. Germline CDR1 is SNHLY and CDR2 is FYNNEI. This CDR3 contains 14 residues. CDR3 amino acids: CASSSGVNSYEQYF. The CDR3 coding sequence is TGTGCCAGCAGTTCAGGGGTTAATAGCTACGAGCAGTACTTC.

V and J are TRBV5-1 and TRBJ2-5, with a tentative D call TRBD1 (5 bases). Matching the DNA end better, TRBJ2-7 makes the J call doubtful. CDR1 is SGHRS and CDR2 is YFSETQ in the germline V gene. This CDR3 spans 14 amino acids. The CDR3 is CASSPTEILYEQYF. CDR3 nucleotides: TGCGCCAGCAGCCCGACAGAAATACTTTACGAGCAGTACTTC.

This clone appeared once. The chain is built from TRBV4-2 and TRBJ2-2; 11 bases align to TRBD1. This CDR3 has 17 amino acids. Per germline, CDR1 LGHNA and CDR2 YNFKEQ. Trimming took 4 bases from V and 3 from J; bases not matched to a gene: 7. Here the CDR3 DNA reads TGTGCCAGCAGCCTCATCCCGGGACAGGGGGACACCGGGGAGCTGTTTTTT. This sequence encodes CASSLIPGQGDTGELFF.

The chain couples TRBV5-6 to TRBJ2-5, with D possibly TRBD1 on 6 matching bases. Near its end, the DNA agrees better with TRBJ2-7, so the J call may be wrong. Germline values: CDR1 SGHDT, CDR2 YYEEEE. This CDR3 has 16 amino acids. This CDR3 is CASSPMTGKNSYEQYF. The CDR3 bases are TGTGCCAGCAGCCCTATGACAGGAAAAAACTCCTACGAGCAGTACTTC.

This chain connects TRBV14 to TRBJ2-5, with D perhaps matching TRBD2 (5 bases). V was cut by 10 bases and J by 5 bases, with 20 bases left in between. The CDR3 has 14 residues. CDR1 and CDR2 (germline): SGHDN, FVKESK. CDR3 region: CATSSRIARETQYF. The CDR3 DNA sequence: TGTGCCACCTCGAGTCGGATAGCGAGGGAGACCCAGTACTTC.

The chain uses TRBV18 and TRBJ2-7; D uncertain. Per the germline V gene, CDR1 is KGHSH and CDR2 is LQKENI. The CDR3 consists of 14 residues. Trimming left V 2 bases short and J 0 bases short, with 8 bases between. CDR3 loop: CASSPARSSYEQYF. In nucleotides, the CDR3 is TGTGCCAGCTCACCAGCACGGAGCTCCTACGAGCAGTACTTC.

The chain uses TRBV27 and TRBJ2-2, with 11 positions matching TRBD2. This CDR3 has 16 amino acids. V lost 2 bases to trimming and J lost 6 bases; unmatched junction nucleotides: 5. Germline loops: CDR1 MNHEY, CDR2 SMNVEV (reference sequence). Written as DNA, the CDR3 is TGTGCCAGCAGTTTACGTAGCGGGGGGGCCTCCGGGGAGCTGTTTTTT. It specifies CASSLRSGGASGELFF.

The chain couples TRBV28 to TRBJ2-3, with a tentative D call TRBD2 (5 bases). Between the trimmed V and J ends, which lost 8 bases and 2 bases, there was a span of 17 bases. The CDR3 covers 15 residues. Germline CDR1 is MDHEN and CDR2 is SYDVKM. CDR3 residues: CASGKTTSHTDTQYF. Written as DNA, the CDR3 is TGTGCCAGCGGAAAGACTACAAGTCACACAGATACGCAGTATTTT.

The chain is built from TRBV19 and TRBJ1-1; D remains ambiguous. CDR1 and CDR2 (germline): LNHDA, SQIVND (reference sequence). CDR3 length: 14 residues. V was cut by 8 bases and J by 1 base, with 14 bases left in between. For the CDR3, the DNA is TGTGCCAGTGTACTAGGGCGGCGGAACACTGAAGCTTTCTTT. Translation: CASVLGRRNTEAFF.

The chain has TRBV9 and TRBJ1-4, with D perhaps TRBD1 (6 bases). V was shortened by 0 bases and J by 3 bases, with 12 bases between the two germline ends. The CDR3 runs to 16 residues. Germline CDR1 reads SGDLS; CDR2 reads YYNGEE. Written as DNA, the CDR3 is TGTGCCAGCAGCGTAGATCGCAGGGGACCTAATGAAAAACTGTTTTTT. Translating gives CASSVDRRGPNEKLFF.

This chain joins TRBV7-8 and TRBJ1-2; D is uncertain. CDR3 size: 13 residues. Deletions cut 5 bases from V and 4 bases from J, with 11 bases between. Germline V gene lookup returns CDR1 SGHVS and CDR2 FQNEAQ. Here the CDR3 DNA reads TGTGCCAGCAGCCCACCGGTCTCCTATGGCTACACCTTC. Amino acids: CASSPPVSYGYTF.

J is TRBJ2-3 and V is TRBV7-9; 9 nucleotides match TRBD1. J gave up 5 bases and V 3 bases, and 12 bases lay outside the gene matches. CDR1 is SEHNR, CDR2 FQNEAQ, per germline (reference sequence). This CDR3 is 17 amino acids long. The CDR3 sequence: CASSFPGTGTSEDTQYF. The CDR3 nucleotides are TGTGCCAGCAGCTTTCCCGGGACAGGGACTTCGGAAGATACGCAGTATTTT.

V usage is TRBV29-1 and J usage is TRBJ1-4; 7 bases line up with TRBD1. After removal of 7 bases from V and 5 bases from J, the junction contained 13 bases not matched to a gene. The CDR3 extends over 15 amino acids. CDR1 and CDR2 (germline): SQVTM, ANQGSEA. The CDR3 sequence is CSASKGGQINEKLFF. CDR3 nucleotide sequence: TGCAGCGCTTCGAAAGGGGGCCAGATAAATGAAAAACTGTTTTTT.

The J gene is TRBJ2-1, the V gene TRBV10-3; possibly TRBD2 for D (5 bases). The CDR3 consists of 14 residues. Trimming stripped 3 bases from V and 4 bases from J, with 10 bases between. In germline, CDR1 is ENHRY, CDR2 SYGVKD. The CDR3 loop reads CAISEGAEYNEQFF. The CDR3 DNA reads TGTGCCATCAGTGAAGGAGCGGAATACAATGAGCAGTTCTTC.

The V gene is TRBV6-5, the J gene TRBJ2-7; D is possibly TRBD2 (6 bases). CDR1 and CDR2 from the germline V gene are MNHEY and SVGAGI. V was pared by 2 bases and J by 2 bases, with 13 bases between. The CDR3 covers 15 residues. The chain's CDR3 is CASSYPGGLPYEQYF. In DNA form, the CDR3 reads TGTGCCAGCAGTTACCCCGGGGGACTCCCCTACGAGCAGTACTTC.